These 14 T cell receptor beta chains originate from one sample sequenced in a study of cytomegalovirus exposure and HLA in healthy donors. PCR employed 60 Vbeta and 13 Jbeta primers. The method was immunoSEQ multiplex PCR; TCRdb's version includes in-frame clones alone and lacks a portion of them. The table has approximately 100,000 clones, about two thirds seen once; the top ten hold 2.8%. Sample: PBMCs. The origin of the receptors is a female donor in good health and CMV-seronegative.

For the CDR3, the DNA is TGTGCCAGCAGCAAAAAAAAACCCCCAGGGATCGGTGAAAAACTGTTTTTT. Protein product: CASSKKKPPGIGEKLFF. The chain couples TRBV21-1 to TRBJ1-4; TRBD1 reflects the table's D call only, with no check against the DNA. TRBV21-1 is a known pseudogene. The CDR3 covers 17 residues.

Only one count was recorded for this clone. The chain combines TRBV5-4 with TRBJ2-3; D remains ambiguous. The length of the CDR3 is 15 residues. V was trimmed by 0 bases and J by 1 base, leaving 9 bases between them. From germline, CDR1 is SGHNT and CDR2 YYREEE (reference sequence). In DNA, the CDR3 is TGTGCCAGCAGCTTGGCGGCTGGAGGCACAGATACGCAGTATTTT. It codes for CASSLAAGGTDTQYF.

V and J are TRBV30 and TRBJ1-2, with D unclear. The V gene lost 2 bases and the J gene lost 2 bases, with 9 bases spanning the gap. CDR3 length: 13 amino acids. CDR1 GTSNPN and CDR2 SVGIG come from the germline V gene (reference sequence). CDR3 DNA sequence: TGTGCCTGGAGTCCCGACACGAACTATGGCTACACCTTC. It specifies CAWSPDTNYGYTF.

CDR3 coding DNA: TGTGCCAGCAGCCCGACAGGGCTGAACACTGAAGCTTTCTTT. This translates into CASSPTGLNTEAFF. J is TRBJ1-1 and V is TRBV9; TRBD1 aligns across 7 bases. Germline CDR1 and CDR2: SGDLS and YYNGEE. V was clipped by 4 bases and J by 0 bases; unmatched bases: 3. This CDR3 region has 14 residues.

The chain combines TRBV29-1 with TRBJ1-1, with D possibly TRBD1 on 6 matching bases. This CDR3 is 14 amino acids long. V lost 0 bases and J lost 6, with 14 bases in between. The germline V gene encodes CDR1 SQVTM and CDR2 ANQGSEA. In nucleotides, the CDR3 is TGCAGCGTTGAAGAGGACAGTTTGTTCGCTGAAGCTTTCTTT. Its translation: CSVEEDSLFAEAFF.

The chain is built from TRBV4-1 and TRBJ1-6; D is undetermined. Looked up from germline, CDR1 is MGHRA and CDR2 is YSYEKL. V lost 1 base and J 5 bases, leaving 6 bases between the germline ends. This CDR3 is 14 amino acids long. The CDR3 sequence: CASSQVANNSPLHF. The CDR3 DNA sequence: TGCGCCAGCAGCCAAGTCGCGAATAATTCACCCCTCCACTTT.

The rearrangement links TRBV6-1 to TRBJ2-1; 7 bases fit TRBD2. Germline values: CDR1 MNHNS, CDR2 SASEGT. Unmatched junction bases numbered 7, after V lost 6 bases and J lost 2 bases. The CDR3 consists of 15 residues. The DNA of the CDR3 is TGTGCCAGCAGGCCGGGACTAACGACCTACAATGAGCAGTTCTTC. Residues: CASRPGLTTYNEQFF.

The chain carries TRBV10-3 and TRBJ2-5; no clear D. Germline V lookup: CDR1 ENHRY, CDR2 SYGVKD. V lost 10 bases to trimming and J lost 4 bases, with 16 bases between them. This CDR3 contains 13 residues. The CDR3 region is CATTVRDRETQYF. The CDR3 nucleotides are TGTGCCACCACCGTTCGAGATCGAGAGACCCAGTACTTC.

The chain is built from TRBV6-4 and TRBJ2-3; 10 nucleotides align to TRBD2. CDR1 MRHNA and CDR2 SNTAGT come from the germline V gene. The CDR3 loop spans 16 amino acids. J lost 1 base, V lost 6 bases, and 7 bases had no gene match. The CDR3 region has the DNA TGTGCCAGCAGCGAGATGGGGACTAGCGGCACAGATACGCAGTATTTT. It codes for CASSEMGTSGTDTQYF.

The rearrangement links TRBV11-2 to TRBJ2-1, with 7 nucleotides matching TRBD2. The CDR3 runs 14 residues. Trimming at V came to 5 bases and at J to 3 bases, leaving 4 bases not matched to a gene. The germline V gene encodes CDR1 SGHAT and CDR2 FQNNGV. CDR3 region: CASSPRGNYNEQFF. The CDR3 DNA is TGTGCCAGCAGCCCGCGGGGGAACTACAATGAGCAGTTCTTC.

The chain links TRBV19 to TRBJ1-3; TRBD1 is a possible D gene (5 bases). Germline V lookup: CDR1 LNHDA, CDR2 SQIVND (reference sequence). The CDR3 has 16 amino acids. Between the trimmed V and J ends, which lost 2 bases and 0 bases, there was a span of 11 bases. CDR3 loop: CASSILGHRSGNTIYF. DNA of the CDR3: TGTGCCAGTAGTATACTAGGACACCGCTCTGGAAACACCATATATTTT.

There are a few counts of this clone. CDR3 in amino acids: CASSELADTGELFF. The CDR3 nucleotides are TGTGCCAGCAGTGAACTAGCGGACACCGGGGAGCTGTTTTTT. The chain combines TRBV6-1 with TRBJ2-2, with TRBD2 identical over 7 bases. Unmatched junction bases numbered 0, after V lost 2 bases and J lost 3 bases. The CDR3 loop spans 14 amino acids. Germline-derived CDR1 and CDR2 are MNHNS and SASEGT.

This clone turned up a few times. The chain couples TRBV27 to TRBJ2-3; 8 nucleotides agree with TRBD2. CDR3 length: 15 amino acids. Losses at the gene ends were 8 bases for V and 2 bases for J; bases not matched to a gene: 9. Germline V CDR1 and CDR2: MNHEY, SMNVEV (reference sequence). The CDR3 DNA follows: TGTGCCAGCCTTCCCATAGCGGGGCTCACAGATACGCAGTATTTT. This gives the protein CASLPIAGLTDTQYF.

The genes are TRBV28 and TRBJ1-2; weak D call: TRBD1 (5 bases). The ends were cut back, 5 bases at V and 4 bases at J, with 29 bases in the middle. CDR1 MDHEN and CDR2 SYDVKM come from the germline V gene. This CDR3 has 19 residues. DNA of the CDR3: TGTGCCAGCAGTCCATCCGGCTCCAGGACACTGGCTATAGGCTATGGCTACACCTTC. It encodes CASSPSGSRTLAIGYGYTF.